A selection of T cell receptor beta chains follows, all from one sample in a study of memory CD4+ T cells and cytomegalovirus serostatus. Clones were read by immunoSEQ multiplex PCR, and TCRdb kept only the in-frame ones, dropping some. The sample lists around 63,000 clones; about 70% were seen once. Sequencing was carried out using memory CD4+ T cells from blood. Every receptor here comes from an adult in good health and CMV-seropositive. Both conserved end residues are part of each CDR3. A D gene is named only where the DNA matches it firmly. The size entry is marked missing in some rows and otherwise reads once, few, many or a size class.

v_call	j_call	d_call	clone_size	cdr3_aa	cdr3_nt
TRBV7-2	TRBJ2-3	.	.	CASSQRSTDTQYF	TGTGCCAGCAGTCAGCGGAGCACAGATACGCAGTATTTT
TRBV6-6	TRBJ2-1	.	.	CASSYSISSANEQFF	TGTGCCAGCAGTTACTCGATAAGTAGTGCCAATGAGCAGTTCTTC
TRBV19	TRBJ1-5	.	.	CASSKGGDNQPQHF	TGTGCCAGTAGTAAGGGAGGGGACAATCAGCCCCAGCATTTT
TRBV7-9	TRBJ1-2	.	.	CASSPDTNYGYTF	TGTGCCAGCAGCCCCGACACCAACTATGGCTACACCTTC
TRBV7-9	TRBJ1-6	TRBD1	few	CASSMTGWNSPLHF	TGTGCCAGCAGCATGACAGGGTGGAATTCACCCCTCCACTTT
TRBV7-9	TRBJ1-5	.	.	CASSFSAEPNQPQHF	TGTGCCAGCAGCTTCTCGGCAGAACCTAATCAGCCCCAGCATTTT
TRBV11-2	TRBJ2-5	TRBD2	.	CASSLDRSAGQETQYF	TGTGCCAGCAGCTTAGATAGGTCAGCGGGGCAAGAGACCCAGTACTTC
TRBV5-1	TRBJ1-4	.	.	CASSRGLGTNEKLFF	TGCGCCAGCAGCAGGGGACTGGGAACTAATGAAAAACTGTTTTTT
TRBV4-1	TRBJ2-2	TRBD2	.	CASSQRTLAGENTGELFF	TGCGCCAGCAGCCAACGTACACTAGCGGGAGAGAACACCGGGGAGCTGTTTTTT
TRBV5-6	TRBJ1-2	.	.	CASSRRTAMGYTF	TGTGCCAGCAGCCGGCGGACTGCTATGGGCTACACCTTC
TRBV6-1	TRBJ2-7	TRBD1	.	CASRTPGTGAYEQYF	TGTGCCAGCAGGACACCCGGGACAGGGGCCTACGAGCAGTACTTC
TRBV5-1	TRBJ2-1	.	.	CASSLGFGSGTPYNWEQFF	TGCGCCAGCAGCTTGGGGTTTGGTAGTGGGACTCCTTATAATTGGGAGCAGTTCTTC
TRBV28	TRBJ2-1	TRBD1	.	CASSPGQGENEQFF	TGTGCCAGCAGCCCAGGACAGGGCGAAAATGAGCAGTTCTTC
TRBV5-1	TRBJ2-3	TRBD2	.	CASSRALAGGSDTQYF	TGCGCCAGCAGCCGCGCTCTAGCGGGAGGATCAGATACGCAGTATTTT
TRBV7-2	TRBJ2-3	.	.	CASSSSLGGDTQYF	TGTGCCAGCAGCTCCTCACTAGGAGGAGATACGCAGTATTTT
TRBV11-2	TRBJ1-2	TRBD1	.	CASSPPVTTGQYGYTF	TGTGCCAGCAGCCCGCCCGTTACGACAGGGCAATATGGCTACACCTTC
TRBV28	TRBJ1-5	.	.	CASSPPSLWNQPQHF	TGTGCCAGCAGTCCCCCGAGCCTATGGAATCAGCCCCAGCATTTT
TRBV19	TRBJ2-7	TRBD1	.	CASSSSAGGSYEQYF	TGTGCCAGTAGTTCCTCGGCAGGGGGCTCCTACGAGCAGTACTTC
TRBV30	TRBJ2-5	.	.	CAWSVGARETQYF	TGTGCCTGGAGTGTGGGGGCTCGGGAGACCCAGTACTTC
TRBV29-1	TRBJ2-5	.	.	CSVKMGNGETQYF	TGCAGCGTTAAAATGGGTAACGGGGAGACCCAGTACTTC
TRBV19	TRBJ1-4	.	.	CASSIIGGRLFF	TGTGCCAGTAGTATCATCGGGGGTAGACTGTTTTTT
TRBV4-1	TRBJ2-1	.	.	CASSPPGGTRFF	TGCGCCAGCAGCCCCCCGGGTGGGACTCGGTTCTTC
TRBV4-2	TRBJ2-3	TRBD2	.	CASSQGPIAGRVPDTQYF	TGTGCCAGCAGCCAAGGACCGATAGCGGGGCGGGTCCCAGATACGCAGTATTTT
TRBV28	TRBJ1-1	TRBD1	.	CASSLISYRQGFGTEAFF	TGTGCCAGCAGTCTTATTTCTTACCGACAGGGATTCGGCACTGAAGCTTTCTTT
TRBV4-2	TRBJ2-2	TRBD2	.	CASSQDGGGGAFISGELFF	TGTGCCAGCAGCCAAGATGGGGGCGGGGGGGCGTTCATATCCGGGGAGCTGTTTTTT
TRBV28	TRBJ1-1	.	.	CASRGSKTEAFF	TGTGCCAGCAGGGGATCTAAAACTGAAGCTTTCTTT
TRBV5-1	TRBJ2-5	TRBD2	.	CASNPGASGGLKTQYF	TGCGCCAGTAACCCCGGTGCTAGCGGGGGGTTGAAGACCCAGTACTTC
TRBV7-9	TRBJ2-2	TRBD2	few	CASRSSGRKAAGELFF	TGTGCCAGCAGAAGTAGCGGGAGAAAGGCAGCCGGGGAGCTGTTTTTT
TRBV2	TRBJ2-3	.	.	CASQPAEEYTDTQYF	TGTGCCTCCCAGCCAGCGGAAGAATACACAGATACGCAGTATTTT
TRBV7-3	TRBJ1-1	.	.	CASSRTGGLGAEAFF	TGTGCCAGCAGCCGTACCGGGGGGCTGGGCGCTGAAGCTTTCTTT
TRBV28	TRBJ2-7	TRBD2	.	CASRGGFGNEQYF	TGTGCCAGCAGGGGGGGGTTCGGGAACGAGCAGTACTTC
TRBV5-4	TRBJ1-3	TRBD1	few	CASSLASARTGVGNTIYF	TGTGCCAGCAGCTTGGCATCCGCCAGGACAGGGGTCGGAAACACCATATATTTT
TRBV7-2	TRBJ2-2	TRBD2	medium-sized	CASSLVAGGNTGELFF	TGTGCCAGCAGCTTAGTGGCGGGAGGGAACACCGGGGAGCTGTTTTTT